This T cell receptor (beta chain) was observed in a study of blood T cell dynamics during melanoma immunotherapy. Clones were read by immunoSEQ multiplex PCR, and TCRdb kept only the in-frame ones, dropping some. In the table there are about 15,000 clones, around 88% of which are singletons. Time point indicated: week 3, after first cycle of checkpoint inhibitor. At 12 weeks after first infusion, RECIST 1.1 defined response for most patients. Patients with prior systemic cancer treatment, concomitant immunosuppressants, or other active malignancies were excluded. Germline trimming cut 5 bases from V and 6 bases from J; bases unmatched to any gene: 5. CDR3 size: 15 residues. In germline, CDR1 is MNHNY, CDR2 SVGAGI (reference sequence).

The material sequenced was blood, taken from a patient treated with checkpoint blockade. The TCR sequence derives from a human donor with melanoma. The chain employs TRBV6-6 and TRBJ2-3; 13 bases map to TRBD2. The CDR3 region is CASSPGLAGRDTQYF. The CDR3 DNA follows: TGTGCCAGCAGTCCGGGACTAGCGGGGCGGGATACGCAGTATTTT.